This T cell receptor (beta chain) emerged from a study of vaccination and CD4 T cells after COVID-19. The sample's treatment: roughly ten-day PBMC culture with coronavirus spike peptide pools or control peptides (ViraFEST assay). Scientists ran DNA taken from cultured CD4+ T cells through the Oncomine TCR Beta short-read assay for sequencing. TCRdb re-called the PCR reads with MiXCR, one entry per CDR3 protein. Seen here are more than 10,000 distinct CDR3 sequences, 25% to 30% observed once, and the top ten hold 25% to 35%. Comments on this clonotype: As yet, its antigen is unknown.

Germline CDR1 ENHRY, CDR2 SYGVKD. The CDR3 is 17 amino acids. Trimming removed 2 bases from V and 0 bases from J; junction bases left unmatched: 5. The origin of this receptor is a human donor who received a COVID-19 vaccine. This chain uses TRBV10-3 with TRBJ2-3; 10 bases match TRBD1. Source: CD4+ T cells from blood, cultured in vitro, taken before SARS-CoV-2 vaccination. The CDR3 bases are TGTGCCATCAGTGAGGGATGGACAGGGGGTAGCACAGATACGCAGTATTTT. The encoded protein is CAISEGWTGGSTDTQYF.